This TCR beta chain was retrieved from a study of T cell responses to AZD1222 COVID-19 vaccine. Clones were read by immunoSEQ multiplex PCR, and TCRdb kept only the in-frame ones, dropping some. The sample records approximately 100,000 clones, roughly nine tenths being singletons. Study findings and constraints: Reportedly, nearly half of unique spike TCRs recognized epitopes outside B.1.351/B.1.1.7 mutations. Seropositive AZD1222 recipients at baseline numbered only five or six. With two AZD1222 doses given, Spike-specific TCR breadth and depth both rose. Possibly, clonal diversity was underestimated; donors were largely white British and included more females.

Turning to this clone: Its antigen remains unknown.

This CDR3 has 11 amino acids. The germline gives CDR1 SGHDT, CDR2 YYEEEE. Trimming took off 0 bases at V and 8 bases at J, with 3 bases between the two ends. The chain links TRBV5-6 to TRBJ1-3; D unclear. This TCR derives from an adult in good health. The sequencing here drew on peripheral blood, taken on day 0 of AZD1222 vaccination. CDR3 coding DNA: TGTGCCAGCAGCTTGGTCGACACCATATATTTT. Its translation is CASSLVDTIYF.